The 2 T cell receptor beta chains in this list originate from one sample, sequenced in a study of blood T cell repertoires in COVID-19. The table came from immunoSEQ multiplex PCR; TCRdb's copy has only in-frame clones and leaves some out. The sample carries under 95,000 clones, about nine tenths recorded once. Sequencing input: peripheral blood. The origin of the receptors is a woman of 80 years or more with acute or convalescent COVID-19.

The chain carries TRBV7-9 and TRBJ2-3, with D perhaps matching TRBD1 (5 bases). CDR1 SEHNR and CDR2 FQNEAQ come from the germline V gene (reference sequence). The CDR3 is made up of 18 amino acids. V lost 2 bases and J lost 0, with 18 bases in between. This chain's CDR3 is CASSLSSGPGKSTDTQYF. The CDR3 region has the DNA TGTGCCAGCAGCTTATCCTCCGGGCCAGGGAAGAGCACAGATACGCAGTATTTT.

The gene calls are TRBV7-2 and TRBJ2-7; possible D gene TRBD2, 7 bases. Trimming removed 5 bases at V and 7 bases at J, with 18 bases between. The germline V gene encodes CDR1 SGHTA and CDR2 FQGNSA. The CDR3 spans 14 residues. The CDR3 here is CASSPKGGAGEQYF. DNA of the CDR3: TGTGCCAGCAGCCCCAAGGGGGGGGCGGGAGAGCAGTACTTC.